This TCR beta chain was sequenced in a study of T cell changes during pregnancy in multiple sclerosis. Between the trimmed V and J ends, which lost 0 bases and 0 bases, there was a span of 10 bases. CDR1 is MGHRA, CDR2 YSYEKL, per germline. The CDR3 covers 16 residues. The method was immunoSEQ multiplex PCR; TCRdb's version includes in-frame clones alone and lacks a portion of them. The sample yields around 88,000 clones, 91% seen once. The V gene is TRBV4-1, the J gene TRBJ2-3; D perhaps matches TRBD2 (6 bases). Source: peripheral blood, taken in the first trimester of pregnancy. The TCR comes from a female donor with multiple sclerosis, enrolled in a pregnancy study. The CDR3 loop is CASSQEVAVSTDTQYF. CDR3 sequence (DNA): TGCGCCAGCAGCCAAGAAGTAGCGGTAAGCACAGATACGCAGTATTTT.